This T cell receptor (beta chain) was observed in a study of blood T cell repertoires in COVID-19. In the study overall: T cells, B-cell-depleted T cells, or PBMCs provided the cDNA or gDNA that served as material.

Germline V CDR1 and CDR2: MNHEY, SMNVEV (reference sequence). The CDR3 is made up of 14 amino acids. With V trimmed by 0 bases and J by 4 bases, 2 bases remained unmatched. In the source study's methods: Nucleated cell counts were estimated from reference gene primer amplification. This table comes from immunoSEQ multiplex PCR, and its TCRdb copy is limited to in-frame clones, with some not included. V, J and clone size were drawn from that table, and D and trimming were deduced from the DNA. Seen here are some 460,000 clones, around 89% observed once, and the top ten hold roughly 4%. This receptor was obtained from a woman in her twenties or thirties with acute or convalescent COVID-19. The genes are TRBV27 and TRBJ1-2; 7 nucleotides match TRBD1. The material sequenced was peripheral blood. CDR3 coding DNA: TGTGCCAGCAGTTTATCAGGGGGCCTCTATGGCTACACCTTC. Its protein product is CASSLSGGLYGYTF.